This is a list of T cell receptor beta chains from one sample in a study of T cells in localized non-small cell lung cancer. Sequenced by immunoSEQ multiplex PCR; TCRdb stores in-frame clones only, minus some. The data show 45,000 to 60,000 clones, with more than 85% seen just once and roughly 2.5% held by the top ten. Sample: PBMCs, taken before any cancer treatment. All receptors derive from a man between 40 and 75 years old with stage II lung adenocarcinoma. CDR3s include the opening cysteine and the closing phenylalanine or tryptophan. Fields, in order: J gene, clone size, D gene, V gene, CDR3 protein, CDR3 DNA. The D gene is left open where the match is weak. Expanded clones get a size class; other rows say once, few or many, or leave the size out.

TRBJ1-3,.,.,TRBV6-5,CASSYERTSGNTIYF,TGTGCCAGCAGTTACGAGAGGACCTCTGGAAACACCATATATTTT
TRBJ2-1,.,TRBD1,TRBV11-2,CASSPRQGKQFF,TGTGCCAGCAGCCCCCGACAGGGGAAGCAGTTCTTC
TRBJ1-5,.,TRBD1,TRBV5-5,CASSLRDSGLQPQHF,TGTGCCAGCAGCCTTAGGGACAGTGGGCTTCAGCCCCAGCATTTT
TRBJ1-4,.,TRBD1,TRBV5-1,CASRPGQASTNEKLFF,TGCGCCAGCAGACCGGGACAGGCCTCAACTAATGAAAAACTGTTTTTT
TRBJ1-5,.,.,TRBV27,CASRSRQGNNQPQHF,TGTGCCAGCAGGAGCCGGCAGGGGAACAATCAGCCCCAGCATTTT
TRBJ2-1,.,TRBD2,TRBV27,CASIGGTSYNEQFF,TGTGCCAGCATTGGAGGGACTAGCTACAATGAGCAGTTCTTC
TRBJ2-5,.,.,TRBV5-6,CASSLLTEETQYF,TGTGCCAGCAGCTTGCTTACTGAAGAGACCCAGTACTTC
TRBJ2-2,once,.,TRBV4-2,CASSQDWEQGEGNGELFF,TGTGCCAGCAGCCAAGATTGGGAACAGGGAGAAGGGAACGGGGAGCTGTTTTTT
TRBJ2-3,few,TRBD2,TRBV6-1,CASPWGGADTQYF,TGTGCCAGCCCGTGGGGGGGGGCAGATACGCAGTATTTT
TRBJ1-2,few,.,TRBV19,CASNPGVSYGYTF,TGTGCCAGTAATCCGGGGGTCTCCTATGGCTACACCTTC
TRBJ1-1,.,.,TRBV25-1,CASSEEGEPGDTEAFF,TGTGCCAGCAGTGAAGAGGGAGAGCCTGGGGACACTGAAGCTTTCTTT
TRBJ2-3,.,.,TRBV10-2,CASSVPGETDTQYF,TGCGCCAGCAGTGTCCCTGGGGAGACAGATACGCAGTATTTT
TRBJ1-4,.,.,TRBV5-1,CASSETGTVVGGEKLFF,TGCGCCAGCAGTGAAACAGGGACGGTCGTGGGAGGCGAAAAACTGTTTTTT
TRBJ1-2,.,TRBD1,TRBV5-6,CASSLGQGAGGYTF,TGTGCCAGCAGCTTGGGACAGGGGGCCGGGGGCTACACCTTC
TRBJ1-1,.,.,TRBV5-5,CASSKGGSGNTEAFF,TGTGCCAGCAGCAAAGGGGGGTCAGGGAACACTGAAGCTTTCTTT
TRBJ1-2,once,.,TRBV7-9,CASSLADLTSYGYTF,TGTGCCAGCAGCTTGGCGGACCTTACTAGCTATGGCTACACCTTC
TRBJ1-1,.,.,TRBV11-1,CASSLEGTRANTEAFF,TGTGCCAGCAGCTTAGAGGGTACCAGGGCGAACACTGAAGCTTTCTTT
TRBJ1-6,.,.,TRBV30,CAWGASGNSYNSPLHF,TGCGCCTGGGGAGCTTCGGGGAACTCCTATAATTCACCCCTCCACTTT
TRBJ1-1,once,.,TRBV30,CAWSRNPTERWPTEAFF,TGTGCCTGGAGTCGTAATCCGACAGAAAGGTGGCCCACTGAAGCTTTCTTT
TRBJ1-4,.,.,TRBV23-1,CASSQERPNEKLFF,TGCGCCAGCAGTCAAGAAAGACCGAATGAAAAACTGTTTTTT
TRBJ1-2,.,.,TRBV6-1,CASTPRGGSYYGYTF,TGTGCCAGCACTCCTCGGGGGGGTTCCTACTATGGCTACACCTTC
TRBJ2-3,.,TRBD2,TRBV9,CASSVGLAGTDTQYF,TGTGCCAGCAGCGTAGGACTAGCGGGGACAGATACGCAGTATTTT
TRBJ1-3,few,.,TRBV28,CASSLAGMGAGNTIYF,TGTGCCAGCAGTTTGGCCGGAATGGGGGCTGGAAACACCATATATTTT
TRBJ2-2,.,.,TRBV5-1,CASTSDAPNTGELFF,TGCGCCAGCACTTCGGACGCCCCCAACACCGGGGAGCTGTTTTTT
TRBJ2-1,.,.,TRBV6-1,CASILDRGNEQFF,.
TRBJ2-3,.,.,TRBV6-1,CASSEDGYTDTQYF,TGTGCCAGCAGTGAGGACGGCTACACAGATACGCAGTATTTT